The clone carrying this T cell receptor (beta chain) was observed a handful of times. Its specificity is unknown. Gene labels here are mouse ones. The read comes to an end 4 residues before the CDR3 does, leaving the germline J gene to fill in the end. The data originate from a study of CD8+ T cells in alopecia areata. Overall study: Grafting placed skin from roughly 6-13-month-old C3H/HeJ donors with spontaneous alopecia onto roughly 6-11-week-old female C3H/HeJ mice.

Investigators isolated RNA and reverse transcribed it into cDNA to act as the sequencing template. TCRdb's table, derived via immunoSEQ multiplex PCR, lists solely in-frame clones and lacks some. This sample has 290,000 or so clones, each found more than once. Trimming took 1 base from V and 4 from J; bases not matched to a gene: 3. Germline V gene sequence: CDR1 NSHNY, CDR2 SYGAGN. The CDR3 runs 15 residues. General observations from the study: Scalp data also include sequences from resident alphabeta T cells of normal skin. Lesional scalp, notably in alopecia totalis/universalis, had clonality above that of normal scalp. Unlike in mice, where it was clearer, TCR sharing across patients was less clear, possibly HLA-related.

Pooled cutaneous lymph node cells were sorted using CD4, CD8alpha, NKG2D, NKG2ACE and other markers. The TCR was taken from a C3H/HeJ mouse with alopecia areata. This strain has MHC haplotype H2-k. The specimen was CD4+ T cells sorted from a lymph node. This sequence joins TRBV13-1 and TRBJ2-2, with 8 bases matching TRBD2. The covered CDR3 bases are TGTGCCAGCAGTGATCGGGGGGGCACCACCGGG. Its translation is CASSDRGGTTG. In full, the CDR3 is CASSDRGGTTGQLYF.